The rows below give T cell receptor beta chains drawn from one sample of a study of blood T cell repertoires in COVID-19. The protocol was immunoSEQ multiplex PCR, while the TCRdb copy is restricted to in-frame clones and leaves out a portion. There are roughly 97,000 clones in the sample; 80% to 90% occur only once, and about 5% lies in the top ten. Sequenced input: peripheral blood. Receptors were obtained from a man between 60 and 70 years old with acute or convalescent COVID-19. CDR3s include the opening cysteine and the closing phenylalanine or tryptophan. The order of the fields is CDR3 length, J gene, V gene, D gene, clone size, CDR3 protein, CDR3 DNA. The D gene is left open where the match is weak. Part of the rows lack a size; the others show once, few, many or a class for expanded clones.

>15|TRBJ1-5|TRBV5-4|-|few
CASSFSGGGNQPQHF
TGTGCCAGCAGCTTCTCGGGAGGGGGCAATCAGCCCCAGCATTTT
>16|TRBJ2-3|TRBV3-1/TRBV3-2|-|-
CASSQDQGGGADTQYF
TGTGCCAGCAGCCAAGATCAGGGGGGCGGGGCAGATACGCAGTATTTT
>13|TRBJ1-2|TRBV7-8|TRBD1|-
CASSLAGGRGYTF
TGTGCCAGCAGCTTAGCAGGGGGCAGAGGCTACACCTTC
>15|TRBJ1-4|TRBV28|TRBD1|-
CASSFIPGGNEKLFF
TGTGCCAGCAGTTTTATTCCAGGGGGTAATGAAAAACTGTTTTTT
>15|TRBJ2-3|TRBV19|-|-
CASTPSWGRPDTQYF
TGTGCCAGTACCCCCTCTTGGGGGCGGCCAGATACGCAGTATTTT
>16|TRBJ2-1|TRBV3-1/TRBV3-2|TRBD1|-
CASSQPSGTGNNEQFF
TGTGCCAGCAGCCAGCCCTCCGGGACAGGCAACAATGAGCAGTTCTTC
>13|TRBJ1-5|TRBV19|-|once
CASSITRDQPQHF
TGTGCCAGTAGTATAACCAGGGATCAGCCCCAGCATTTT
>13|TRBJ1-2|TRBV11-3|-|-
CASSSQGPYGYTF
TGTGCCAGCAGCTCTCAGGGCCCTTATGGCTACACCTTC
>13|TRBJ2-2|TRBV12-3/TRBV12-4|-|once
CASSFSGTGELFF
TGTGCCAGCAGTTTCAGTGGCACCGGGGAGCTGTTTTTT
>13|TRBJ2-3|TRBV5-4|-|once
CASSRTSTDTQYF
TGTGCCAGCAGCAGAACAAGCACAGATACGCAGTATTTT
>17|TRBJ2-1|TRBV3-1/TRBV3-2|-|-
CASSQAISRGSYNEQFF
TGTGCCAGCAGCCAAGCAATTAGCAGAGGGTCCTACAATGAGCAGTTCTTC
>15|TRBJ1-2|TRBV11-2|-|-
CASSLEGASNYGYTF
TGTGCCAGCAGCTTAGAGGGGGCTTCTAACTATGGCTACACCTTC
>13|TRBJ1-1|TRBV5-1|-|-
CASSKGQGPEAFF
TGCGCCAGCTCGAAGGGACAAGGACCTGAAGCTTTCTTT
>12|TRBJ2-5|TRBV7-7|-|-
CASKAVGETQYF
TGTGCTAGCAAGGCGGTAGGAGAGACCCAGTACTTC
>14|TRBJ2-7|TRBV29-1|TRBD2|few
CSARNGGLGGEQYF
TGCAGCGCCAGGAACGGCGGGCTGGGGGGGGAGCAGTACTTC
>15|TRBJ2-1|TRBV11-2|TRBD1|-
CASSLEGTGYNEQFF
TGTGCCAGCAGCTTAGAAGGGACAGGGTACAATGAGCAGTTCTTC
>14|TRBJ1-6|TRBV5-1|TRBD1|few
CASSLGQGNSPLHF
TGCGCCAGCAGCTTGGGACAGGGGAATTCACCCCTCCACTTT
>15|TRBJ1-4|TRBV5-6|-|-
CASSLARGGGEKLFF
TGTGCCAGCAGCTTGGCGCGCGGGGGCGGGGAAAAACTGTTTTTT
>16|TRBJ2-1|TRBV9|TRBD2|once
CASRSSLAGGRNEQFF
TGTGCCAGCAGGTCCTCACTAGCGGGAGGTCGGAATGAGCAGTTCTTC
>13|TRBJ1-6|TRBV19|-|-
CASSNPNNSPLHF
TGTGCCAGTAGTAATCCCAATAATTCACCCCTCCACTTT
>15|TRBJ1-5|TRBV7-2|-|-
CASSFGNGGNQPQHF
TGTGCCAGCAGCTTCGGGAATGGGGGCAATCAGCCCCAGCATTTT
>16|TRBJ2-1|TRBV4-3|TRBD2|once
CASSQVSGRAYNEQFF
TGCGCCAGCAGCCAGGTTAGCGGGAGGGCCTACAATGAGCAGTTCTTC
>17|TRBJ2-5|TRBV9|TRBD1|-
CASSPRGDRAGQETQYF
TGTGCCAGCAGCCCCCGAGGGGACAGGGCAGGCCAAGAGACCCAGTACTTC
>15|TRBJ2-7|TRBV3-1/TRBV3-2|TRBD2|-
CASSRSGRALREQYF
TGTGCCAGCAGCCGCAGCGGGAGGGCCCTTCGTGAGCAGTACTTC
>12|TRBJ1-1|TRBV28|-|few
CASSWSDNLAFF
TGTGCCAGCAGTTGGTCGGACAATTTGGCTTTCTTT
>15|TRBJ1-2|TRBV5-5|-|-
CASSFNPGGNYGYTF
TGTGCCAGCAGCTTTAATCCAGGAGGTAACTATGGCTACACCTTC
>13|TRBJ2-1|TRBV10-3|-|-
CAIRDSSYNEQFF
TGTGCCATCAGGGACAGCTCCTACAATGAGCAGTTCTTC
>14|TRBJ2-7|TRBV7-9|-|few
CASKPSGGSYEQYF
TGTGCCAGCAAACCCTCCGGAGGGAGCTACGAGCAGTACTTC
>13|TRBJ2-5|TRBV13|-|-
CASSPGYQETQYF
TGTGCCAGCAGCCCAGGGTACCAAGAGACCCAGTACTTC
>14|TRBJ1-2|TRBV3-1/TRBV3-2|TRBD1|-
CASSPRDRVNGYTF
TGTGCCAGCAGCCCCCGGGACAGGGTAAATGGCTACACCTTC
>16|TRBJ1-1|TRBV9|TRBD1|few
CASSAVTGGGNTEAFF
TGTGCCAGCAGCGCCGTGACAGGGGGCGGGAACACTGAAGCTTTCTTT
>15|TRBJ1-4|TRBV5-4|-|-
CASSRRQATNEKLFF
TGTGCCAGCAGCAGAAGACAGGCGACTAATGAAAAACTGTTTTTT
>14|TRBJ2-7|TRBV7-2|-|-
CASSGGRGSYEQYF
TGTGCCAGCAGCGGGGGGAGGGGGTCCTACGAGCAGTACTTC
>17|TRBJ2-5|TRBV11-2|TRBD2|-
CASSFSGGLAGQETQYF
TGTGCCAGCAGCTTCTCGGGGGGACTAGCGGGACAAGAGACCCAGTACTTC
>17|TRBJ1-3|TRBV7-6|-|-
CASSSAVTGISGNTIYF
TGTGCCAGCAGCTCCGCTGTTACAGGTATCTCTGGAAACACCATATATTTT
>15|TRBJ2-7|TRBV5-1|-|-
CASSLALGADYEQYF
TGCGCCAGCAGCTTGGCCTTGGGAGCAGACTACGAGCAGTACTTC
>15|TRBJ1-5|TRBV15|-|-
CATSSVQGPNQPQHF
TGTGCCACCAGCAGTGTCCAGGGGCCGAATCAGCCCCAGCATTTT
>14|TRBJ2-7|TRBV7-8|-|-
CASSIGSTWYEQYF
TGTGCCAGCAGCATAGGTAGTACCTGGTACGAGCAGTACTTC
>14|TRBJ2-7|TRBV29-1|-|once
CSVGEPDSSHEQYF
TGCAGCGTTGGGGAGCCGGACAGTTCCCACGAGCAGTACTTC
>15|TRBJ2-1|TRBV7-7|TRBD2|-
CASSLAGGPGNEQFF
TGTGCTAGCAGCTTAGCGGGAGGGCCGGGAAATGAGCAGTTCTTC
>17|TRBJ1-6|TRBV4-3|-|-
CASSQDPVDYTNSPLHF
TGCGCCAGCAGCCAAGATCCGGTAGACTATACCAATTCACCCCTCCACTTT
>14|TRBJ1-2|TRBV27|TRBD1|-
CASSSNRGAYGYTF
TGTGCCAGCAGTTCAAACAGGGGCGCCTATGGCTACACCTTC
>16|TRBJ1-4|TRBV18|TRBD1|-
CASSVDRAGTNEKLFF
TGTGCCAGCTCAGTGGACAGGGCGGGAACTAATGAAAAACTGTTTTTT
>15|TRBJ2-2|TRBV5-5|-|once
CASSLSSFLTGELFF
TGTGCCAGCAGCCTCTCCAGTTTCCTCACCGGGGAGCTGTTTTTT
>11|TRBJ2-7|TRBV20-1|TRBD2|-
CSASGRYEQYF
TGCAGTGCTAGCGGGAGGTACGAGCAGTACTTC